This TCR beta chain was recovered during a study of OX40 agonist ivuxolimab in advanced cancers. This clone was counted only a few times. Sequencing was performed with immunoSEQ multiplex PCR; in TCRdb, only in-frame clones are kept and a portion is missing. The sample includes about 66,000 clones, 85% of them seen just once. The ends were cut back, 4 bases at V and 3 bases at J, with 12 bases in the middle. CDR1 and CDR2 (germline): SQVTM, ANQGSEA. The CDR3 is 13 residues long. The V gene is TRBV29-1, the J gene TRBJ1-1; no clear D gene. The sequence was collected from an adult with an advanced solid tumor such as melanoma, head and neck, liver or kidney cancer. Sample: CD4+ or CD8+ T cells sorted from blood, taken in a trial of the OX40 agonist ivuxolimab. DNA of the CDR3: TGCAGCGTTGGTGTGGCCGAGGACACTGAAGCTTTCTTT. Translated: CSVGVAEDTEAFF.